Only a few counts were recorded for the clone carrying this T cell receptor beta chain. MiXCR was run by TCRdb on the 5' RACE reads, yielding one entry per CDR3 protein. The table records over 60,000 distinct CDR3 sequences, about 9.4% of them present only once. The data derive from a study of early T cells in non-severe SARS-CoV-2 infection. V lost 2 bases, J lost 7 bases, and 6 bases stayed unmatched. This CDR3 region has 14 residues. Germline CDR1 is GTSNPN and CDR2 is SVGIG (reference sequence). The V gene is TRBV30, the J gene TRBJ2-1, with 9 bases fitting TRBD2. The material was whole blood, obtained at baseline. The receptor comes from an adult who was a healthcare worker with PCR-confirmed SARS-CoV-2 infection or an uninfected control (not recorded which). CDR3 protein: CAWSRGGALNEQFF. DNA of the CDR3: TGTGCCTGGAGTCGCGGGGGGGCTTTGAATGAGCAGTTCTTC.